The 6 T cell receptor beta chains below come from one sample, sequenced in a study of cytotoxic CD8 clonotypes in ibrutinib-treated CLL. The protocol was immunoSEQ multiplex PCR, while the TCRdb copy is restricted to in-frame clones and leaves out a portion. This table holds roughly 250,000 clones, 70% found once. The material sequenced was PBMCs, taken after 24 months of ibrutinib treatment. The receptors come from a human donor with chronic lymphocytic leukemia.

To note about this clone: Other nucleotide sequences in the sample specify the same CDR3. The chain combines TRBV4-1 with TRBJ2-1; unclear D gene. Looked up from germline, CDR1 is MGHRA and CDR2 is YSYEKL. This CDR3 spans 13 amino acids. With 5 bases removed from V and 4 bases from J, the gap between germline ends came to 9 bases. The CDR3 nucleotides are TGCGCCAGCAGCTTGGGCCGATACAATGAGCAGTTCTTC. Its translation is CASSLGRYNEQFF.

V usage is TRBV28 and J usage is TRBJ2-1; TRBD1 might be the D (5 bases). CDR1 is MDHEN, CDR2 SYDVKM, per germline. The CDR3 consists of 17 residues. Trimming took 6 bases from V and 4 from J, leaving 22 bases between them. In DNA, the CDR3 is TGTGCCAGCAGGGATCTCAGGGCTCGGCGGCCATACAATGAGCAGTTCTTC. Its protein product is CASRDLRARRPYNEQFF.

This clone was found once. Sequence at one end of the junction differs from germline and may be a read error. This chain links TRBV7-7 with TRBJ2-3; possible D gene TRBD1, 6 bases. The CDR3 runs 14 residues. CDR1 is SSHAT, CDR2 FNYEAQ, per germline (reference sequence). This CDR3 is CASSVGTSADTQYF. CDR3 nucleotide sequence: TGTGCTAGCAGCGTCGGGACATCTGCAGATACGCAGTATTTT.

The CDR3 spells CASSLLLTSETYEQYF. For the CDR3, the DNA is TGTGCCAGCAGCTTATTGTTGACTAGCGAGACCTACGAGCAGTACTTC. The V call is TRBV11-1, the J call TRBJ2-7; TRBD2 agrees at 8 bases. The CDR3 runs 16 residues. CDR1 and CDR2 (germline): SGHAT, FQDESV (reference sequence). Trimming cost V 2 bases and J 2 bases; bases outside gene matches: 8.

A word on this clone: At one of its ends the junction is not consistent with the germline gene, which may arise from a read error. This chain uses TRBV7-7 with TRBJ2-7; TRBD1 aligns across 8 bases. CDR1 and CDR2 (germline): SSHAT, FNYEAQ (reference sequence). The CDR3 runs to 15 residues. The CDR3 DNA reads as TGTGCTAGCAGCTTGAGACAGGGGCGGGCCTACGAGCAGTACTTC. Amino acid sequence: CASSLRQGRAYEQYF.

The gene calls are TRBV6-6 and TRBJ2-7; no clear D gene. The CDR3 loop spans 12 amino acids. V gave up 6 bases and J gave up 8 bases, with 14 bases separating them. Germline lookup yields CDR1 MNHNY and CDR2 SVGAGI (reference sequence). The CDR3 DNA follows: TGTGCCAGCAGCCCCGAGGTGGCTAAGCAGTACTTC. This sequence encodes CASSPEVAKQYF.